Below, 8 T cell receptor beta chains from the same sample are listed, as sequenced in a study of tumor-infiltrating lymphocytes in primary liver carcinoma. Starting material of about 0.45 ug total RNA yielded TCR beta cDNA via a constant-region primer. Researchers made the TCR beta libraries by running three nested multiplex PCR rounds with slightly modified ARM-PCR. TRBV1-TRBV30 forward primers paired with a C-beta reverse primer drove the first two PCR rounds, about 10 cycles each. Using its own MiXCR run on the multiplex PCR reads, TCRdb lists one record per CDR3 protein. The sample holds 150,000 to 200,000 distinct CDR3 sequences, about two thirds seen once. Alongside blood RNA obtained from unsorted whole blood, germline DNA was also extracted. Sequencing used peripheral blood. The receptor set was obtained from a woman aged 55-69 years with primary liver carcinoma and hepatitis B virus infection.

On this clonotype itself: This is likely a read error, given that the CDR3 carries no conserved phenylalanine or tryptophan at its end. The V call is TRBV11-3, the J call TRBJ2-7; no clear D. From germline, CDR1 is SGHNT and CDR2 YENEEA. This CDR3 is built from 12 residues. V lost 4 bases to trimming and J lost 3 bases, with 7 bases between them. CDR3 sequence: CASSSNGYEQYI. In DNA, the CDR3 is TGTGCCAGCAGCTCGAACGGCTACGAGCAGTACATC.

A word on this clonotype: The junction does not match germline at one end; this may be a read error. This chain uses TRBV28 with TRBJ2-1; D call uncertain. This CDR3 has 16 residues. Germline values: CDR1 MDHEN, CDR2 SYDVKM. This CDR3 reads CASNRPLGSSYNEQFF. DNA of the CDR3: TGTGCTAGCAACCGCCCCCTGGGTAGCTCCTACAATGAGCAGTTCTTC.

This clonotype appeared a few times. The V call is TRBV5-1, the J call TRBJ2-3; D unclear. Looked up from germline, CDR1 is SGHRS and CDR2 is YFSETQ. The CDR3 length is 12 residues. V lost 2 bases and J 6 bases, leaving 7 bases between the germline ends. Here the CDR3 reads CASSFSEDTQYF. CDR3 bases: TGCGCCAGCAGCTTTTCGGAGGATACGCAGTATTTT.

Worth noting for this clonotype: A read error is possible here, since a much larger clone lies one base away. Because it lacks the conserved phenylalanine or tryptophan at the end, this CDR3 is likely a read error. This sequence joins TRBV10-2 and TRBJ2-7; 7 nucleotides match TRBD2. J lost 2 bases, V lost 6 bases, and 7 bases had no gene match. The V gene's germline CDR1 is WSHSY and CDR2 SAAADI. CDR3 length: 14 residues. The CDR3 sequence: CASRASGGTYEQYL. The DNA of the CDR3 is TGCGCCAGCAGGGCTAGCGGAGGAACCTACGAGCAGTACTTA.

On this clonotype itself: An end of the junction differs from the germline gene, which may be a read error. CDR3 region: CASSQTGLAAPWEHYF. The DNA for the CDR3 is TGTGCCAGCAGCCAAACGGGACTAGCGGCCCCCTGGGAGCACTACTTC. The chain carries TRBV4-2 and TRBJ2-7; TRBD2 matches 11 bases. The CDR3 totals 16 residues. Germline-derived CDR1 and CDR2 are LGHNA and YNFKEQ.

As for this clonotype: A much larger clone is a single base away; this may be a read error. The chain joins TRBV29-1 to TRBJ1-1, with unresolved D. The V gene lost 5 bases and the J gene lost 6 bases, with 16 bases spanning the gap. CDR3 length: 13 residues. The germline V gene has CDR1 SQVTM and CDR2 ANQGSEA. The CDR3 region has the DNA TGCAGCGTTCCCGAAGGCTCGCACGCTGAAGCTTTCTTT. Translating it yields CSVPEGSHAEAFF.

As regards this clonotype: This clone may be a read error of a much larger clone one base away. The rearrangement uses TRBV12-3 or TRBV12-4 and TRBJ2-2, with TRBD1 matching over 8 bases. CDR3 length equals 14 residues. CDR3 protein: CTSSFRQGTGELFF. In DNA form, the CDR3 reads TGTACCAGCAGTTTTCGACAGGGGACCGGGGAGCTGTTTTTT.

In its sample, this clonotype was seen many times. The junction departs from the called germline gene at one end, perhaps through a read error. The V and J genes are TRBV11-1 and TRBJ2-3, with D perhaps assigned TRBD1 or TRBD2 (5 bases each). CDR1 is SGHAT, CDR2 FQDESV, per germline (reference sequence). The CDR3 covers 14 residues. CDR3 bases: TGCGCCAGCAGCTTAGACTGGGGGTCAGATACGCAGTATTTT. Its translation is CASSLDWGSDTQYF.